These 32 T cell receptor beta chains were sequenced from one sample in a study of T cell responses to AZD1222 COVID-19 vaccine. TCRdb's table, derived via immunoSEQ multiplex PCR, lists solely in-frame clones and lacks some. Recorded here are over 120,000 clones; the top ten clones represent around 2.2%. Sequencing was carried out using peripheral blood. Receptor source: an adult in good health.

This chain uses TRBV20-1 with TRBJ1-2; D is unclear. In germline, CDR1 is DFQATT, CDR2 SNEGSKA (reference sequence). Trimming took 3 bases from V and 8 from J, leaving 7 bases between them. The CDR3 runs 10 residues. The CDR3 protein is CSARDGGYTF. In DNA form, the CDR3 reads TGCAGTGCTAGGGACGGGGGCTACACCTTC.

The chain uses TRBV25-1 and TRBJ1-4; D possibly corresponds to TRBD1 (6 bases). The CDR3 has 16 amino acids. Germline V lookup: CDR1 MGHDK, CDR2 SYGVNS. V lost 1 base and J lost 6, with 15 bases in between. CDR3 amino acids: CASSESHRAYDEKLFF. CDR3 nucleotides: TGTGCCAGCAGTGAATCCCACAGGGCTTACGATGAAAAACTGTTTTTT.

J is TRBJ2-7 and V is TRBV6-1, with 13 bases lining up with TRBD2. This CDR3 region has 17 residues. Trimming removed 2 bases from V and 7 bases from J; junction bases left unmatched: 11. Looked up from germline, CDR1 is MNHNS and CDR2 is SASEGT. Here the CDR3 reads CASSESRTSGGTREQYF. The CDR3 DNA sequence: TGTGCCAGCAGTGAATCTCGGACTAGCGGGGGCACGCGGGAGCAGTACTTC.

This chain joins TRBV24-1 and TRBJ1-5; D is unresolved. Germline V gene data show CDR1 as KGHDR and CDR2 as SFDVKD. V was cut by 0 bases and J by 0 bases, with 11 bases left in between. This CDR3 comprises 17 residues. The CDR3 region is CATSDLLRQSSNQPQHF. In DNA form, the CDR3 reads TGTGCCACCAGTGATTTGCTTAGACAAAGTAGCAATCAGCCCCAGCATTTT.

The rearrangement uses TRBV2 and TRBJ2-1, with TRBD2 identical over 8 bases. CDR3 length: 14 residues. J gave up 4 bases and V 4 bases, and 3 bases lay outside the gene matches. Germline CDR1 is SNHLY and CDR2 is FYNNEI. CDR3 sequence reads: CASSVGTRYNEQFF. CDR3 DNA: TGTGCCAGCAGTGTGGGGACTAGGTACAATGAGCAGTTCTTC.

This chain joins TRBV6-1 and TRBJ1-2, with unresolved D. The V and J ends lost 2 bases and 8 bases respectively, with 15 bases between them. The V gene's germline CDR1 is MNHNS and CDR2 SASEGT. The CDR3 loop spans 14 amino acids. Here the CDR3 DNA reads TGTGCCAGCAGTGAATTCACTGGCTGGCGGGGCTACACCTTC. This codes for CASSEFTGWRGYTF.

The chain has TRBV18 and TRBJ1-4, with D possibly TRBD1 on 6 matching bases. Germline V gene data show CDR1 as KGHSH and CDR2 as LQKENI. Between the trimmed V and J ends, which lost 4 bases and 3 bases, there was a span of 12 bases. The CDR3 length is 15 residues. This CDR3 is CASSQQGGPNEKLFF. The CDR3 DNA reads TGTGCCAGCTCACAACAGGGAGGGCCTAATGAAAAACTGTTTTTT.

The V and J genes are TRBV11-2 and TRBJ2-2, with a weak D call TRBD2 (6 bases). There are 16 residues in the CDR3. CDR1 and CDR2 from the germline V gene are SGHAT and FQNNGV. The germline V and J ends were trimmed by 5 bases and 1 base, with 14 bases remaining between them. DNA for the CDR3: TGTGCCAGCAGCCCGTTCCCGCGGGGGAACACCGGGGAGCTGTTTTTT. This translates into CASSPFPRGNTGELFF.

The chain is built from TRBV4-1 and TRBJ1-5; D uncertain. Germline V gives CDR1 MGHRA, CDR2 YSYEKL. The V end was cut by 0 bases, the J end by 7 bases, with 13 bases between. This CDR3 contains 15 residues. In DNA form, the CDR3 reads TGCGCCAGCAGCCAAGACACTCGGGTATGGCAGCCCCAGCATTTT. Amino acid sequence: CASSQDTRVWQPQHF.

The V call is TRBV5-1, the J call TRBJ1-3; D is unclear. The CDR3 has 16 residues. Germline loops: CDR1 SGHRS, CDR2 YFSETQ. Trimming removed 4 bases at V and 0 bases at J, with 14 bases between. In DNA, the CDR3 is TGCGCCAGCAGCCCCACGACAAGTACCTCTGGAAACACCATATATTTT. This gives the protein CASSPTTSTSGNTIYF.

CDR3 sequence: CASSPDKNTEAFF. The CDR3 DNA follows: TGTGCCAGTAGTCCCGACAAGAACACTGAAGCTTTCTTT. V is TRBV19 and J is TRBJ1-1, with D unclear. Trimming stripped 5 bases from V and 1 base from J, with 8 bases between. The germline gives CDR1 LNHDA, CDR2 SQIVND (reference sequence). The CDR3 runs 13 residues. Full variable domain (rest looked up from reference TRBV19 and TRBJ1-1): DGGITQSPKYLFRKEGQNVTLSCEQNLNHDAMYWYRQDPGQGLRLIYYSQIVNDFQKGDIAEGYSVSREKKESFPLTVTSAQKNPTAFYLCASSPDKNTEAFFGQGTRLTVV.

V usage is TRBV3-1 (or the pseudogene TRBV3-2) and J usage is TRBJ1-1; maybe TRBD1 (5 bases). Trimming removed 4 bases from V and 5 bases from J, with 11 bases in between. The length of the CDR3 is 13 residues. The germline gives CDR1 LGHDT, CDR2 YNNKEL (reference sequence). The CDR3 sequence is CASSPGPRTEAFF. The CDR3 DNA is TGTGCCAGCAGCCCGGGACCGCGGACTGAAGCTTTCTTT.

CDR3: CASSPIHTDTQYF. The CDR3 DNA sequence: TGTGCCAGCAGCCCTATTCACACAGATACGCAGTATTTT. The chain couples TRBV5-6 to TRBJ2-3; D gene ambiguous. V was shortened by 4 bases and J by 2 bases, with 8 bases between the two germline ends. CDR1 and CDR2 from the germline V gene are SGHDT and YYEEEE. The CDR3 runs 13 residues.

The CDR3: CASSTAPSYNEQFF. The CDR3 DNA sequence: TGTGCCAGCAGTACAGCTCCAAGTTACAATGAGCAGTTCTTC. The chain employs TRBV7-2 and TRBJ2-1; no reliable D call. In germline, CDR1 is SGHTA, CDR2 FQGNSA. This CDR3 spans 14 amino acids. The ends were cut back, 6 bases at V and 4 bases at J, with 13 bases in the middle.

This chain uses TRBV6-4 with TRBJ1-5; the D is unclear. The CDR3 has 15 amino acids. V was shortened by 7 bases and J by 0 bases, with 13 bases between the two germline ends. In germline, CDR1 is MRHNA, CDR2 SNTAGT. The CDR3 loop reads CASIDVGNSNQPQHF. The CDR3 coding sequence is TGTGCCAGCATCGACGTTGGGAATAGCAATCAGCCCCAGCATTTT.

The chain carries TRBV5-5 and TRBJ1-1; 9 bases fit TRBD1. CDR1 is SGHKS, CDR2 YYEKEE, per germline (reference sequence). The CDR3 consists of 14 residues. V lost 4 bases, J lost 1 base, and 2 bases stayed unmatched. DNA of the CDR3: TGTGCCAGCAGCACGGACAGGGGGAACACTGAAGCTTTCTTT. Protein sequence: CASSTDRGNTEAFF. The full variable domain, with the rest looked up from reference TRBV5-5 and TRBJ1-1, is DAGVTQSPTHLIKTRGQQVTLRCSPISGHKSVSWYQQVLGQGPQFIFQYYEKEERGRGNFPDRFSARQFPNYSSELNVNALLLGDSALYLCASSTDRGNTEAFFGQGTRLTVV.

The chain is built from TRBV5-4 and TRBJ2-1, with 14 bases fitting TRBD2. The CDR3 covers 17 residues. Germline V gives CDR1 SGHNT, CDR2 YYREEE (reference sequence). V lost 0 bases and J lost 7; bases outside the gene matches: 6. CDR3 sequence (DNA): TGTGCCAGCAGCTTGGGAAGACTAGCGGGGGGGCGGAATGAGCAGTTCTTC. This codes for CASSLGRLAGGRNEQFF.

The J gene is TRBJ1-6, the V gene TRBV6-1; tentatively, D is TRBD1 (6 bases). The CDR3 is 22 residues long. Germline V gene lookup returns CDR1 MNHNS and CDR2 SASEGT. Deletions cut 2 bases from V and 4 bases from J, with 30 bases between. In nucleotides, the CDR3 is TGTGCCAGCAGTGAACAGGGGAGGAGGGGACTTGGGCTTTTGGGATATAATTCACCCCTCCACTTT. Amino acid sequence: CASSEQGRRGLGLLGYNSPLHF.

The chain carries TRBV28 and TRBJ2-2; unclear D gene. The CDR3 totals 14 residues. V lost 2 bases and J 2 bases, leaving 6 bases between the germline ends. The V gene's germline CDR1 is MDHEN and CDR2 SYDVKM. The CDR3 DNA is TGTGCCAGCAGTTTACCGGTCAACACCGGGGAGCTGTTTTTT. Encoded protein: CASSLPVNTGELFF.

The chain couples TRBV6-5 to TRBJ2-1, with TRBD1 identical over 9 bases. After removal of 8 bases from V and 0 bases from J, the junction contained 2 bases not matched to a gene. The CDR3 extends over 14 amino acids. Germline CDR1 and CDR2: MNHEY and SVGAGI. The CDR3 protein is CASGQGTSYNEQFF. DNA for the CDR3: TGTGCCAGCGGACAGGGGACCTCCTACAATGAGCAGTTCTTC.

The rearrangement uses TRBV7-9 and TRBJ1-2; TRBD1 matches at 9 bases. This CDR3 spans 15 amino acids. Germline trimming cut 0 bases from V and 4 bases from J; bases unmatched to any gene: 3. Per germline, CDR1 SEHNR and CDR2 FQNEAQ (reference sequence). CDR3: CASSLATGGGYGYTF. The DNA for the CDR3 is TGTGCCAGCAGCTTAGCTACAGGGGGCGGCTATGGCTACACCTTC.

The chain combines TRBV11-1 with TRBJ1-1, with 8 nucleotides matching TRBD1. The germline V gene has CDR1 SGHAT and CDR2 FQDESV (reference sequence). V shed 3 bases and J 3 bases; nucleotides not matched to a gene: 9. There are 16 residues in the CDR3. The CDR3 loop reads CASSFASGQGDTEAFF. The CDR3 region has the DNA TGTGCCAGCAGCTTTGCCTCAGGACAGGGCGACACTGAAGCTTTCTTT.

V gene TRBV20-1 combines with J gene TRBJ1-3; the D is unclear. The CDR3 has 11 residues. V shed 1 base and J shed 7 bases, with 5 bases lying between them. Germline V CDR1 and CDR2: DFQATT, SNEGSKA (reference sequence). CDR3 loop: CSARAGNTIYF. The CDR3 nucleotides are TGCAGTGCTAGAGCCGGCAACACCATATATTTT.

V gene TRBV4-2 combines with J gene TRBJ1-2; 9 nucleotides align to TRBD1. The ends lost 0 bases at V and 3 bases at J; junction bases unmatched: 5. CDR1 and CDR2 from the germline V gene are LGHNA and YNFKEQ. The CDR3 has 16 residues. CDR3 DNA sequence: TGTGCCAGCAGCCAAGAGCCGGGACAGGGCGACTATGGCTACACCTTC. Its protein is CASSQEPGQGDYGYTF.

The chain recombines TRBV9 with TRBJ1-6, with D unresolved. The CDR3 totals 15 residues. Germline loops: CDR1 SGDLS, CDR2 YYNGEE. V was shortened by 3 bases and J by 8 bases, with 15 bases between the two germline ends. CDR3 protein: CASSARGGRDSPLHF. The CDR3 coding sequence is TGTGCCAGCAGCGCACGGGGAGGGAGGGATTCACCCCTCCACTTT.

The V and J genes are TRBV19 and TRBJ2-2, with TRBD1 matching 7 bases. The V segment lost 8 bases and the J segment 4 bases; nucleotides outside the gene matches: 7. From germline, CDR1 is LNHDA and CDR2 SQIVND (reference sequence). The CDR3 sequence is 14 residues long. The CDR3 coding sequence is TGTGCCAGTGGTTCCGACAGGGCCACCGGGGAGCTGTTTTTT. It translates to CASGSDRATGELFF.

The chain joins TRBV19 to TRBJ1-1, with a weak D call TRBD1 (6 bases). Germline CDR1 is LNHDA and CDR2 is SQIVND (reference sequence). This CDR3 contains 14 residues. The V end was cut by 9 bases, the J end by 1 base, with 15 bases between. For the CDR3, the DNA is TGTGCCAGCCGCCGGAGGGGGGGGAACACTGAAGCTTTCTTT. This codes for CASRRRGGNTEAFF.

The rearrangement uses TRBV5-6 and TRBJ1-5, with no clear D. The CDR3 has 12 residues. The germline V gene has CDR1 SGHDT and CDR2 YYEEEE. The V gene lost 4 bases and the J gene lost 4 bases, with 6 bases spanning the gap. CDR3 sequence reads: CASSGLNQPQHF. In DNA, the CDR3 is TGTGCCAGCAGCGGACTGAATCAGCCCCAGCATTTT.

The chain couples TRBV15 to TRBJ2-1, with 11 bases aligning to TRBD2. Germline values: CDR1 LNHNV, CDR2 YYDKDF (reference sequence). V dropped 0 bases and J dropped 7; count of bases not matched to a gene: 2. This CDR3 is 15 amino acids long. The CDR3 protein is CATSRDSSGGNEQFF. CDR3 coding DNA: TGTGCCACCAGCAGAGATTCTAGCGGGGGGAATGAGCAGTTCTTC.

The V and J genes are TRBV7-8 and TRBJ1-2, with D tentatively TRBD1 (5 bases). The V and J ends lost 5 bases and 4 bases respectively, with 11 bases between them. This CDR3 is built from 13 residues. Germline-derived CDR1 and CDR2 are SGHVS and FQNEAQ. The CDR3 DNA reads as TGTGCCAGCAGCCCGGACAAGGGCTATGGCTACACCTTC. Protein product: CASSPDKGYGYTF.

This chain links TRBV4-2 with TRBJ1-1, with 7 nucleotides matching TRBD1. Germline lookup yields CDR1 LGHNA and CDR2 YNFKEQ. The V segment lost 2 bases and the J segment 3 bases; nucleotides outside the gene matches: 6. CDR3 length: 15 residues. The chain's CDR3 is CASSQLDRRDTEAFF. CDR3 sequence (DNA): TGTGCCAGCAGCCAACTGGACAGGAGGGACACTGAAGCTTTCTTT.

The rearrangement links TRBV3-1 (or the pseudogene TRBV3-2) to TRBJ1-1, with TRBD1 matching 7 bases. The CDR3 is 14 residues long. Per germline, CDR1 LGHDT and CDR2 YNNKEL (reference sequence). After removal of 4 bases from V and 1 base from J, the junction contained 3 bases not matched to a gene. Here the CDR3 DNA reads TGTGCCAGCAGCCTATGGGACAGGAACACTGAAGCTTTCTTT. This gives the protein CASSLWDRNTEAFF.